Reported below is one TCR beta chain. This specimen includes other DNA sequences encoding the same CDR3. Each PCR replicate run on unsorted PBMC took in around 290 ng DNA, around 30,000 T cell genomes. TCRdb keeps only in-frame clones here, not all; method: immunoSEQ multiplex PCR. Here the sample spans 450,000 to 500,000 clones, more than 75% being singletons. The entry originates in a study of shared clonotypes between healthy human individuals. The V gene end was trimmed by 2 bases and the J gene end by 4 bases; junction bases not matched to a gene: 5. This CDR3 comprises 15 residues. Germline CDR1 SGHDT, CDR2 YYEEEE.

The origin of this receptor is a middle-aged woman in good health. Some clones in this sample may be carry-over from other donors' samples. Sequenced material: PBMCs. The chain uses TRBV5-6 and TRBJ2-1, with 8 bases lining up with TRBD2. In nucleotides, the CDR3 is TGTGCCAGCAGCTTTTTAGCGGGGACTTACAATGAGCAGTTCTTC. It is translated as CASSFLAGTYNEQFF.